These T cell receptor beta chains were read from a single sample in a study of OX40 agonist ivuxolimab in advanced cancers. Sequenced by immunoSEQ multiplex PCR; TCRdb stores in-frame clones only, minus some. The table includes over 50,000 clones, around 88% detected once. Sample: CD4+ or CD8+ T cells sorted from blood, taken in a trial of the OX40 agonist ivuxolimab. These receptors were collected from an adult with an advanced solid tumor such as melanoma, head and neck, liver or kidney cancer. CDR3s include the opening cysteine and the closing phenylalanine or tryptophan. Fields, in order: V gene, J gene, D gene, clone size, CDR3 DNA, CDR3 protein. The D gene is left open where the match is weak. Clone size appears in some rows only: once, few, many, or a class for an expanded clone.

v_call: TRBV10-3; j_call: TRBJ1-2; d_call: NA; clone_size: once; cdr3_nt: TGTGCCATTAGGGATGAGGGTATCAGAGGGGGCTATGGCTACACCTTC; cdr3_aa: CAIRDEGIRGGYGYTF
v_call: TRBV28; j_call: TRBJ2-1; d_call: NA; clone_size: once; cdr3_nt: TGTGCCAGCAGTTTAATGAATAATGAGCAGTTCTTC; cdr3_aa: CASSLMNNEQFF
v_call: TRBV4-1; j_call: TRBJ1-1; d_call: NA; clone_size: NA; cdr3_nt: TGCGCCAGCAGCCAAACACCTGGAGTGGAGGGTGAAGCTTTCTTT; cdr3_aa: CASSQTPGVEGEAFF
v_call: TRBV13; j_call: TRBJ2-3; d_call: TRBD2; clone_size: NA; cdr3_nt: TGTGCCAGCAGCACCGGGACTAGCCCCACAGATACGCAGTATTTT; cdr3_aa: CASSTGTSPTDTQYF
v_call: TRBV11-2; j_call: TRBJ2-1; d_call: TRBD1; clone_size: NA; cdr3_nt: TGTGCCAGCAGCTTGACCGGGACAGGGACTAATGAGCAGTTCTTC; cdr3_aa: CASSLTGTGTNEQFF
v_call: TRBV5-6; j_call: TRBJ2-5; d_call: NA; clone_size: NA; cdr3_nt: TGTGCCAGCAGCTCGGGTCTCGAGGAGACCCAGTACTTC; cdr3_aa: CASSSGLEETQYF
v_call: TRBV7-9; j_call: TRBJ2-7; d_call: NA; clone_size: once; cdr3_nt: TGTGCCACGGGCGGACTAACGTACGAGCAGTACTTC; cdr3_aa: CATGGLTYEQYF
v_call: TRBV9; j_call: TRBJ1-2; d_call: TRBD1; clone_size: NA; cdr3_nt: TGTGCCAGCAGCCCGGAGAACAGGGGCGGTGGCTACACCTTC; cdr3_aa: CASSPENRGGGYTF
v_call: TRBV11-3; j_call: TRBJ1-6; d_call: TRBD1; clone_size: NA; cdr3_nt: TGTGCCAGCGGGGTAAAAGGGACAGAAGAAGGTTCACCCCTCCACTTT; cdr3_aa: CASGVKGTEEGSPLHF
v_call: TRBV28; j_call: TRBJ2-2; d_call: NA; clone_size: few; cdr3_nt: TGTGCCAGCAGTTCCCCGGGGAACGGGGAGCTGTTTTTT; cdr3_aa: CASSSPGNGELFF
v_call: TRBV5-1; j_call: TRBJ2-2; d_call: TRBD2; clone_size: NA; cdr3_nt: TGCGCCAGCAGCCAGACTAGCGGGAGGGCCCGAACCGGGGAGCTGTTTTTT; cdr3_aa: CASSQTSGRARTGELFF
v_call: TRBV5-5; j_call: TRBJ2-7; d_call: NA; clone_size: NA; cdr3_nt: TGTGCCAGCTCCCGGCAGGCCAGGGCCTACGAGCAGTACTTC; cdr3_aa: CASSRQARAYEQYF
v_call: TRBV11-2; j_call: TRBJ1-5; d_call: NA; clone_size: NA; cdr3_nt: TGTGCCAGCAGCAACCAGCGCGATCAGCCCCAGCATTTT; cdr3_aa: CASSNQRDQPQHF
v_call: TRBV19; j_call: TRBJ1-2; d_call: NA; clone_size: NA; cdr3_nt: TGTGCCAGTAGTTCACCCAGGGGCGCGGTCCATGGCTACACCTTC; cdr3_aa: CASSSPRGAVHGYTF
v_call: TRBV5-6; j_call: TRBJ2-5; d_call: NA; clone_size: once; cdr3_nt: TGTGCCAGCAGCTTGGGTGTCCGACCCCCTGGGGAGACCCAGTACTTC; cdr3_aa: CASSLGVRPPGETQYF
v_call: TRBV6-6; j_call: TRBJ1-5; d_call: TRBD1; clone_size: NA; cdr3_nt: TGTGCCAGCACCCTGACAGGGGGCATTCAGCCCCAGCATTTT; cdr3_aa: CASTLTGGIQPQHF
v_call: TRBV10-2; j_call: TRBJ1-5; d_call: NA; clone_size: NA; cdr3_nt: TGCGCCAGCATGGATAATAGCAATCAGCCCCAGCATTTT; cdr3_aa: CASMDNSNQPQHF
v_call: TRBV7-8; j_call: TRBJ2-5; d_call: NA; clone_size: NA; cdr3_nt: TGTGCCAGCAGCTTAGCTAGGGGCCAGCTTGAAGACTTC; cdr3_aa: CASSLARGQLEDF
v_call: TRBV2; j_call: TRBJ1-2; d_call: NA; clone_size: once; cdr3_nt: TGTGCCAGCAGTGAATCGGACGCTGGGGATGGCTACACCTTC; cdr3_aa: CASSESDAGDGYTF
v_call: TRBV9; j_call: TRBJ1-2; d_call: NA; clone_size: NA; cdr3_nt: TGTGCCAGCAGCTCAGGGTCTGACTATGGCTACACCTTC; cdr3_aa: CASSSGSDYGYTF
v_call: TRBV19; j_call: TRBJ1-1; d_call: TRBD1; clone_size: once; cdr3_nt: TGTGCCAGTAGATCTGACAGGGTTGGCACTGAAGCTTTCTTT; cdr3_aa: CASRSDRVGTEAFF
v_call: TRBV5-4; j_call: TRBJ2-2; d_call: TRBD1; clone_size: NA; cdr3_nt: TGTGCCAGCAGCTTGGCGGGACAGGGGACGGCCGGGGAGCTGTTTTTT; cdr3_aa: CASSLAGQGTAGELFF
v_call: TRBV10-3; j_call: TRBJ1-1; d_call: NA; clone_size: NA; cdr3_nt: TGTGCCACCGGGGACCGACCGAACACTGAAGCTTTCTTT; cdr3_aa: CATGDRPNTEAFF